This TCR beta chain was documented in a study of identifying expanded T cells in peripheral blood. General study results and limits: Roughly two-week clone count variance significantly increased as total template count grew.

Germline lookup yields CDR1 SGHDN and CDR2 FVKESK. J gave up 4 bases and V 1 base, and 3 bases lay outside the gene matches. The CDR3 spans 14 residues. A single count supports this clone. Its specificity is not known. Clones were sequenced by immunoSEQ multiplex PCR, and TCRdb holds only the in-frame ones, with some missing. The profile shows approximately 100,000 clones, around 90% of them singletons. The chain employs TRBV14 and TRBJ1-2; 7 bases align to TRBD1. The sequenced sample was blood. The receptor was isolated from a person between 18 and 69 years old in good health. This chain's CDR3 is CASSQGGTVYGYTF. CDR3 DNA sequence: TGTGCCAGCAGCCAAGGGGGGACAGTCTATGGCTACACCTTC.